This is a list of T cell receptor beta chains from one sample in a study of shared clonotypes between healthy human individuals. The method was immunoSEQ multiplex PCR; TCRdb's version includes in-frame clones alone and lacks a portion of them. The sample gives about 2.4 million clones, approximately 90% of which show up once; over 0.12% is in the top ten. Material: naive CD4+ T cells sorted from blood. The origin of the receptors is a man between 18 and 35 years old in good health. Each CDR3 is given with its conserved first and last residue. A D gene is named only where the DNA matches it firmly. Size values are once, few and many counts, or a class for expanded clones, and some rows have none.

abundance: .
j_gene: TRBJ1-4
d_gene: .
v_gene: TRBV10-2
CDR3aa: CASSEEWGRAVWGEKLFF
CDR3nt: TGCGCCAGCAGTGAGGAATGGGGCAGGGCAGTGTGGGGCGAAAAACTGTTTTTT

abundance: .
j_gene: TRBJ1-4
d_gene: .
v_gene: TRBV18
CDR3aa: CASSPGRENEKLFF
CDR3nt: TGTGCCAGCTCACCAGGGAGGGAGAATGAAAAACTGTTTTTT

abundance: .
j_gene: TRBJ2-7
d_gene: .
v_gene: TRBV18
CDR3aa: CASSPMGYGPYEQYF
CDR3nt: TGTGCCAGCTCACCAATGGGCTACGGGCCCTACGAGCAGTACTTC

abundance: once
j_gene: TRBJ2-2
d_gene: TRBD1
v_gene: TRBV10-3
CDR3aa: CAISESPGGNTGELFF
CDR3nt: TGTGCCATCAGTGAGTCTCCAGGGGGGAACACCGGGGAGCTGTTTTTT

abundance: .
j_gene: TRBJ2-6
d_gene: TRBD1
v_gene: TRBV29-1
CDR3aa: CSVGLTGAGANVLTF
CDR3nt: TGCAGCGTTGGGTTGACAGGGGCCGGGGCCAACGTCCTGACTTTC

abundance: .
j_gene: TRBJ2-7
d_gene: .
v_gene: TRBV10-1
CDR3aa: CASSVTTGYEQYF
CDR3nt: TGCGCCAGCAGTGTGACTACAGGCTACGAGCAGTACTTC

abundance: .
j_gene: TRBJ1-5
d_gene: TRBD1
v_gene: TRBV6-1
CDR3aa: CASSGDRFNQPQHF
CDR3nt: TGTGCCAGCAGCGGGGACAGGTTCAATCAGCCCCAGCATTTT

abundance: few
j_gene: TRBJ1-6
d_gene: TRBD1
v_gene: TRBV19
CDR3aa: CATTGQGDSPLHF
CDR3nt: TGTGCCACCACGGGACAGGGTGATTCACCCCTCCACTTT

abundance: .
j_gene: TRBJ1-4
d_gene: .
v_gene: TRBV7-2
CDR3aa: CASSPQGATNEKLFF
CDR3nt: TGTGCCAGCAGCCCCCAAGGAGCAACTAATGAAAAACTGTTTTTT

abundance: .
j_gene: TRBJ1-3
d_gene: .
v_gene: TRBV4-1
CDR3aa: CASSQPLGGGGSGNTIYF
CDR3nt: TGCGCCAGCAGCCAGCCCCTGGGGGGAGGAGGCTCAGGAAACACCATATATTTT

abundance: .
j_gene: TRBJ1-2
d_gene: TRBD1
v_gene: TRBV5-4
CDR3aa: CASSKGTGGRVDYGYTF
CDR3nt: TGTGCCAGCAGCAAGGGGACAGGGGGCCGAGTGGACTATGGCTACACCTTC

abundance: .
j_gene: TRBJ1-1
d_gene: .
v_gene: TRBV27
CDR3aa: CASRFGIMNTEAFF
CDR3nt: TGTGCCAGCAGGTTCGGAATTATGAACACTGAAGCTTTCTTT

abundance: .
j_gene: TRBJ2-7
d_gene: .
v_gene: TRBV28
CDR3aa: CASSPDWGPSYEQYF
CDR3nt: TGTGCCAGCAGTCCAGACTGGGGACCGAGCTACGAGCAGTACTTC

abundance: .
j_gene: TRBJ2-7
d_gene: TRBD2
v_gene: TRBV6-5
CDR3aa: CASGLAYEQYF
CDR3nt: TGTGCCAGCGGACTAGCCTACGAGCAGTACTTC

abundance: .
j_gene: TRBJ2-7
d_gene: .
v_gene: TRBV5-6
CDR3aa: CASSVRRQAFYEQYF
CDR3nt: TGTGCCAGCAGTGTCCGCCGACAGGCGTTCTACGAGCAGTACTTC

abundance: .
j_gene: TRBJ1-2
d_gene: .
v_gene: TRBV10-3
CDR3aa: CAISDPTHGYTF
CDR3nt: TGTGCCATCAGTGACCCTACCCATGGCTACACCTTC

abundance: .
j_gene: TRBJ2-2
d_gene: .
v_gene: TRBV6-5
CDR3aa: CASLAGGANTGELFF
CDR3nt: TGTGCCAGCCTAGCTGGGGGCGCGAACACCGGGGAGCTGTTTTTT

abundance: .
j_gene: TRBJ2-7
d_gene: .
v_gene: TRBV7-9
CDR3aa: CASSLRQGRAPYEQYF
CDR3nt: TGTGCCAGCAGCTTACGACAGGGGAGGGCTCCCTACGAGCAGTACTTC

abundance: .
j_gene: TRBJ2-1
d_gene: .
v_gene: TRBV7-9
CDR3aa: CASSLVSGKGPSYNEQFF
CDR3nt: TGTGCCAGCAGCTTGGTATCGGGAAAGGGACCCTCCTACAATGAGCAGTTCTTC

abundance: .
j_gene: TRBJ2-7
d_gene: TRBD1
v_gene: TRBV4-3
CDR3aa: CASSQEDRSNYEQYF
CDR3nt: TGCGCCAGCAGCCAAGAGGACAGGTCAAACTACGAGCAGTACTTC

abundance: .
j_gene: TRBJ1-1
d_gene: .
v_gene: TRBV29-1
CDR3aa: CSVEEPPGGTEAFF
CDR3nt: TGCAGCGTTGAAGAACCTCCGGGGGGCACTGAAGCTTTCTTT

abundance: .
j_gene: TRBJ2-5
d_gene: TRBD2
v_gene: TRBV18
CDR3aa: CASSLQRERETQYF
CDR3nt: TGTGCCAGCTCACTCCAGCGGGAAAGGGAGACCCAGTACTTC

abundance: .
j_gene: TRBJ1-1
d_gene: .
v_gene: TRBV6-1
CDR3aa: CASSERTVMNTEAFF
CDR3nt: TGTGCCAGCAGTGAAAGGACAGTAATGAACACTGAAGCTTTCTTT

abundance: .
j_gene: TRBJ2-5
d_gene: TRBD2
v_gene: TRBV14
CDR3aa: CASSHMTSGGGTQYF
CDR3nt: TGTGCCAGCAGCCATATGACTAGCGGGGGTGGGACCCAGTACTTC

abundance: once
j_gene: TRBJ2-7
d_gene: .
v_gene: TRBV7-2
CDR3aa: CASSSQSSYEQYF
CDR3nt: TGTGCCAGCAGCTCCCAGAGCTCCTACGAGCAGTACTTC

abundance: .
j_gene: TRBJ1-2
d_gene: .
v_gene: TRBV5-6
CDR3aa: CASRTGALYGYTF
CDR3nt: TGTGCCAGCCGCACGGGGGCGTTGTATGGCTACACCTTC

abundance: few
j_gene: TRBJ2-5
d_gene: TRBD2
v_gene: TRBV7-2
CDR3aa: CASSLPAGGETQYF
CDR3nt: TGTGCCAGCAGCTTACCCGCGGGAGGGGAGACCCAGTACTTC

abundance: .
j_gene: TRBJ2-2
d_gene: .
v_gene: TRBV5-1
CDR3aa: CASSTTSLLNTGELFF
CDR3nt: TGCGCCAGCAGCACGACTAGTTTACTGAACACCGGGGAGCTGTTTTTT

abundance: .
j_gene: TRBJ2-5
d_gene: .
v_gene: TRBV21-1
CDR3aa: CASSFRGLTDQETQYF
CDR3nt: TGTGCCAGCAGCTTCCGAGGGTTGACGGATCAAGAGACCCAGTACTTC

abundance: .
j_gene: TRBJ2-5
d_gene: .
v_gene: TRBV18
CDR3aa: CASSPFVGQLQETQYF
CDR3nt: TGTGCCAGCTCACCATTTGTCGGGCAATTACAAGAGACCCAGTACTTC

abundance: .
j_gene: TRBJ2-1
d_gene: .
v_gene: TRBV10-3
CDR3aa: CAISAGTVGNEQFF
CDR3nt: TGTGCCATCAGCGCCGGGACCGTGGGGAATGAGCAGTTCTTC

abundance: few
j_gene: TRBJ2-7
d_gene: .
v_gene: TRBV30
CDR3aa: CAWSVLGSSYEQYF
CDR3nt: TGTGCCTGGAGTGTACTGGGGAGCTCCTACGAGCAGTACTTC

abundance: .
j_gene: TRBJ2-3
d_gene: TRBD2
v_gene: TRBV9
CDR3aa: CASSVLAGEGDTQYF
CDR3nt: TGTGCCAGCAGCGTACTAGCGGGGGAAGGAGATACGCAGTATTTT

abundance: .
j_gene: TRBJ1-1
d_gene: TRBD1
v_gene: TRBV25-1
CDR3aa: CASRKTGGPNTEAFF
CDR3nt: TGTGCCAGCAGAAAAACAGGGGGCCCCAACACTGAAGCTTTCTTT

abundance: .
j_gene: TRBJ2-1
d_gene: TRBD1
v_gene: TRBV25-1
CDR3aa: CASSEGQKDKDEQFF
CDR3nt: TGTGCCAGCAGTGAGGGACAGAAGGATAAGGATGAGCAGTTCTTC

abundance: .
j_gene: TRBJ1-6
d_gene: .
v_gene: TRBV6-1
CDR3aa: CSTSVGFPPLHF
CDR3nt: TGTTCAACCTCCGTTGGGTTTCCCCCCCTCCACTTT

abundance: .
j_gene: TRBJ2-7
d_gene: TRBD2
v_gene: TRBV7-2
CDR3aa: CASSKLASYEQYF
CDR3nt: TGTGCCAGCAGCAAACTAGCGTCGTACGAGCAGTACTTC

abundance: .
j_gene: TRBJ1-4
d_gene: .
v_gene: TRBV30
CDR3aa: CAWNGQNEKLFF
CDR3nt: TGTGCCTGGAACGGGCAGAATGAAAAACTGTTTTTT

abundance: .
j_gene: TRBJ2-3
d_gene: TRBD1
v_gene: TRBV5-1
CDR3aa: CASSGQGGGTDTQYF
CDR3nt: TGCGCCAGCAGCGGACAGGGGGGCGGCACAGATACGCAGTATTTT

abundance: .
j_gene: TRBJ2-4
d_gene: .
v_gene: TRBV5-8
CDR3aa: CASTYNRLDWGYF
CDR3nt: TGTGCCAGCACCTATAACCGGCTCGACTGGGGTTACTTC

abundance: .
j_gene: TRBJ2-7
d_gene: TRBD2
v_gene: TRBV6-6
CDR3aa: CASGAGAQESEQYF
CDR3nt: TGTGCCAGCGGGGCGGGAGCCCAAGAATCCGAGCAGTACTTC

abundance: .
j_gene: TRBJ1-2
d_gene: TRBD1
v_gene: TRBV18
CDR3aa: CASSPSGTGLAYGYTF
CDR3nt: TGTGCCAGCTCACCCTCCGGGACAGGGTTGGCCTATGGCTACACCTTC